This TCR beta chain originates from a study of cytomegalovirus exposure and HLA in healthy donors. Donors in the study were healthy people who gave bone marrow. The length of the CDR3 is 16 residues. V was shortened by 2 bases and J by 3 bases, with 15 bases between the two germline ends. Per the germline V gene, CDR1 is SGHAT and CDR2 is FQNNGV. Primers: 60 Vbeta forward and 13 Jbeta reverse. The repertoire was sequenced with immunoSEQ multiplex PCR; TCRdb's copy has only in-frame clones and lacks some. The sample contains around 130,000 clones, around three quarters of which appear only once. Material for sequencing was PBMCs. This sequence originates from a man aged 30 to 45 in good health and CMV-seronegative. The rearrangement uses TRBV11-2 and TRBJ2-3; perhaps TRBD2 as D (6 bases). The CDR3 DNA sequence: TGTGCCAGCAGCTTACTGCTAGCGCTAGCAACAGATACGCAGTATTTT. Its translation is CASSLLLALATDTQYF.